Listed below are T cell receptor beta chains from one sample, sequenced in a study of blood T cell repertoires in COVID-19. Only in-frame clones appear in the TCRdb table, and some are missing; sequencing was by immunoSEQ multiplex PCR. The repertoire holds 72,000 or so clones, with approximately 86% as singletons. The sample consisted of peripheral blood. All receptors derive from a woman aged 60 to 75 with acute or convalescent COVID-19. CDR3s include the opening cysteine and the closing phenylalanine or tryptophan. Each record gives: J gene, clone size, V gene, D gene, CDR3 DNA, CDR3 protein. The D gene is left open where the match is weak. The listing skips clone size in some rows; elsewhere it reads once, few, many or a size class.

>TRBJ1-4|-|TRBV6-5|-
TGTGCCAGCAGTTTCCGGGGGGATGAAAAACTGTTTTTT
CASSFRGDEKLFF
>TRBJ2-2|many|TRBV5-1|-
TGCGCCAGCAGCTTGCACCGACAGCCGAACACCGGGGAGCTGTTTTTT
CASSLHRQPNTGELFF
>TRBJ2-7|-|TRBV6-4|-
TGTGCCAGCAGTGCCAGCGAGGGCTCCTACGAGCAGTACTTC
CASSASEGSYEQYF
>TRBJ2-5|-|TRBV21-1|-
TGTGCCAGCAGCAAAGCATCCGGGGAAAAGGAGACCCAGTACTTC
CASSKASGEKETQYF
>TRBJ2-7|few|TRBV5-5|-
TGTGCCAGCAGCTTGTTTCAGATACCCTCCTACGAGCAGTACTTC
CASSLFQIPSYEQYF
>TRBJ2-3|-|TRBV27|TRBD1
TGTGCCAGCAGGGGACAGGGTGGTATAACAGATACGCAGTATTTT
CASRGQGGITDTQYF
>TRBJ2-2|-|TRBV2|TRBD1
TGTGCCAGCAGTATTCAGGGGGCCGACACCGGGGAGCTGTTTTTT
CASSIQGADTGELFF
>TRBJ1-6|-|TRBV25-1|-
TGTGCCAGCAGTGACGGCTCCTATAATTCACCCCTCCACTTT
CASSDGSYNSPLHF
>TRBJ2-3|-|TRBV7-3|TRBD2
TGTGCCAGCAGCTTTCGGACTAGCGGGGGGGTTGATACGCAGTATTTT
CASSFRTSGGVDTQYF
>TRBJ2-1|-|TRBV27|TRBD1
TGTGCCAGCAGTTTATCCGAGACAGGGTCTGAGTTCTTC
CASSLSETGSEFF